A single sample gave rise to the 23 T cell receptor beta chains below, sequenced in a study of blood T cell repertoires in COVID-19. Data came from immunoSEQ multiplex PCR; TCRdb stores just in-frame clones and leaves some out. The table records almost 350,000 clones, around nine tenths of them present only once. The sample comprised PBMCs or T cells enriched from blood (not recorded which). These TCRs come from a woman aged 30 to 39 who had been exposed to COVID-19.

This rearrangement joins TRBV5-4 to TRBJ1-3; no firm D call. Looked up from germline, CDR1 is SGHNT and CDR2 is YYREEE (reference sequence). The V and J ends lost 3 bases and 1 base respectively, with 11 bases between them. The CDR3 has 15 residues. The CDR3 is CASSYGFPSGNTIYF. CDR3 DNA sequence: TGTGCCAGCAGCTACGGGTTCCCTTCTGGAAACACCATATATTTT.

This chain joins TRBV25-1 and TRBJ2-3, with TRBD1 matching 9 bases. The CDR3 spans 16 residues. Trimming cost V 3 bases and J 1 base; bases outside gene matches: 5. The germline gives CDR1 MGHDK, CDR2 SYGVNS. The CDR3, as DNA: TGTGCCAGCAGTGAGGGACAGGGATCGGGCACAGATACGCAGTATTTT. Its translation: CASSEGQGSGTDTQYF.

The rearrangement uses TRBV6-1 and TRBJ1-3; D not resolved. CDR3 length: 16 amino acids. Germline V lookup: CDR1 MNHNS, CDR2 SASEGT. The V end was cut by 1 base, the J end by 3 bases, with 13 bases between. The CDR3, as DNA: TGTGCCAGCAGTGAAGTAGGAGGGTTTGGTGGAAACACCATATATTTT. Its translation: CASSEVGGFGGNTIYF.

The chain links TRBV29-1 to TRBJ2-5; possible D gene TRBD2, 6 bases. Trimming stripped 6 bases from V and 7 bases from J, with 18 bases between. The CDR3 runs 13 residues. CDR1 SQVTM and CDR2 ANQGSEA come from the germline V gene. The CDR3 sequence is CSVRAPTEGTQYF. The CDR3 nucleotides read TGCAGCGTCCGGGCCCCAACGGAGGGGACCCAGTACTTC.

This chain joins TRBV6-5 and TRBJ1-3; 8 nucleotides align to TRBD1. The CDR3 covers 16 residues. J was trimmed by 3 bases and V by 1 base; bases with no gene match: 5. Germline CDR1 MNHEY, CDR2 SVGAGI. In nucleotides, the CDR3 is TGTGCCAGCAGTTACTTTGCAGGGGGCTTTGGAAACACCATATATTTT. This encodes CASSYFAGGFGNTIYF.

V is TRBV28 and J is TRBJ1-2; 9 nucleotides line up with TRBD1. CDR1 and CDR2 from the germline V gene are MDHEN and SYDVKM. After removal of 5 bases from V and 5 bases from J, the junction contained 9 bases not matched to a gene. This CDR3 is built from 15 residues. CDR3 region: CASSAVTGGSYGYTF. The CDR3 DNA sequence: TGTGCCAGCAGTGCTGTGACAGGGGGGTCGTATGGCTACACCTTC.

The chain carries TRBV7-2 and TRBJ1-2; the match to TRBD1 covers 7 bases. V gave up 5 bases and J gave up 1 base; unmatched junction bases: 19. CDR1 SGHTA and CDR2 FQGNSA come from the germline V gene. This CDR3 contains 19 residues. CDR3 amino acids: CASSQGDTMLVGFNYGYTF. The CDR3 coding sequence is TGTGCCAGCAGCCAGGGGGACACTATGCTGGTCGGGTTTAACTATGGCTACACCTTC.

V gene TRBV11-2 combines with J gene TRBJ2-5; D unclear. CDR1 and CDR2 from the germline V gene are SGHAT and FQNNGV. This CDR3 region has 15 residues. Trimming removed 1 base at V and 0 bases at J, with 9 bases between. The CDR3 loop reads CASSLGLADQETQYF. CDR3 DNA sequence: TGTGCCAGCAGCTTAGGGTTGGCGGACCAAGAGACCCAGTACTTC.

The rearrangement uses TRBV11-2 and TRBJ2-3, with D possibly matching TRBD1 (6 bases). This CDR3 contains 17 residues. CDR1 SGHAT and CDR2 FQNNGV come from the germline V gene. V lost 2 bases and J lost 0, with 15 bases in between. The CDR3 protein is CASSLPYRAPSTDTQYF. CDR3 nucleotide sequence: TGTGCCAGCAGCTTACCATACAGGGCACCTAGCACAGATACGCAGTATTTT.

The J gene is TRBJ2-7, the V gene TRBV11-2; the D gene is possibly TRBD2 (6 bases). Deletions cut 2 bases from V and 0 bases from J, with 11 bases between. CDR1 and CDR2 from the germline V gene are SGHAT and FQNNGV. This CDR3 comprises 15 residues. In nucleotides, the CDR3 is TGTGCCAGCAGCTTATCCGGGAGAAGCTCCTACGAGCAGTACTTC. Translated: CASSLSGRSSYEQYF.

The chain carries TRBV28 and TRBJ1-1, with D perhaps matching TRBD1 (6 bases). The CDR3 runs to 12 residues. The V gene lost 6 bases and the J gene lost 6 bases, with 11 bases spanning the gap. In germline, CDR1 is MDHEN, CDR2 SYDVKM. As DNA, the CDR3 is TGTGCCAGCAGACAGGGCGACGCTGAAGCTTTCTTT. It translates to CASRQGDAEAFF.

The V and J genes are TRBV30 and TRBJ2-3, with a weak D call TRBD1 (6 bases). CDR1 and CDR2 (germline): GTSNPN, SVGIG (reference sequence). Trimming took 4 bases from V and 1 from J, leaving 6 bases between them. There are 12 residues in the CDR3. CDR3 bases: TGTGCCTGGAACAGGGGCACAGATACGCAGTATTTT. Its protein is CAWNRGTDTQYF.

The chain is built from TRBV11-2 and TRBJ1-3; D unclear. The CDR3 has 12 residues. The V gene's germline CDR1 is SGHAT and CDR2 FQNNGV. Trimming stripped 7 bases from V and 4 bases from J, with 8 bases between. The chain's CDR3 is CASNPGGNTIYF. The CDR3 nucleotides are TGTGCCAGCAACCCGGGGGGAAACACCATATATTTT.

J is TRBJ2-2 and V is TRBV11-3; 10 bases agree with TRBD2. Germline loops: CDR1 SGHNT, CDR2 YENEEA. The V and J ends lost 7 bases and 4 bases, in that order; junction bases with no gene match: 3. The CDR3 loop spans 14 amino acids. CDR3 bases: TGTGCCAGCAAACTAGCGGGGATCACCGGGGAGCTGTTTTTT. Translated, it gives CASKLAGITGELFF.

This chain connects TRBV9 to TRBJ2-2, with TRBD2 matching 7 bases. The CDR3 runs to 16 residues. Unmatched junction bases numbered 6, after V lost 0 bases and J lost 4 bases. Germline CDR1 is SGDLS and CDR2 is YYNGEE. The CDR3 protein is CASSVGTRDLTGELFF. As DNA, the CDR3 is TGTGCCAGCAGCGTAGGGACTAGGGACCTCACCGGGGAGCTGTTTTTT.

The chain links TRBV27 to TRBJ1-1; possible D gene TRBD1, 6 bases. This CDR3 is built from 14 residues. Germline lookup yields CDR1 MNHEY and CDR2 SMNVEV (reference sequence). V lost 3 bases, J lost 1 base, and 9 bases lay in between. The CDR3 region has the DNA TGTGCCAGCAGTTTCGGACAGCCGAACACTGAAGCTTTCTTT. This codes for CASSFGQPNTEAFF.

The genes are TRBV10-1 and TRBJ2-1; D is possibly TRBD2 (5 bases). In germline, CDR1 is WNHNN, CDR2 SYGVQD (reference sequence). V was shortened by 3 bases and J by 10 bases, with 13 bases between the two germline ends. The CDR3 sequence is 13 residues long. The CDR3 coding sequence is TGCGCCAGCAGTGACCGGGGTCCCGGAGAGCAGTTCTTC. Protein: CASSDRGPGEQFF.

V and J are TRBV28 and TRBJ1-1; D is unresolved. V was cut by 1 base and J by 0 bases, with 9 bases left in between. Germline V gives CDR1 MDHEN, CDR2 SYDVKM. The CDR3 has 15 amino acids. The CDR3 here is CASSLSRGMNTEAFF. The CDR3 region has the DNA TGTGCCAGCAGTTTATCTCGGGGTATGAACACTGAAGCTTTCTTT.

The chain recombines TRBV5-1 with TRBJ2-7; D remains unclear. Trimming took off 4 bases at V and 3 bases at J, with 5 bases between the two ends. The CDR3 spans 11 residues. Germline V lookup: CDR1 SGHRS, CDR2 YFSETQ. The CDR3 sequence is CASSSFYEQYF. The DNA for the CDR3 is TGCGCCAGCAGCAGCTTCTACGAGCAGTACTTC.

This chain uses TRBV19 with TRBJ2-1, with TRBD2 matching over 7 bases. The length of the CDR3 is 14 residues. Germline V gene lookup returns CDR1 LNHDA and CDR2 SQIVND (reference sequence). J was trimmed by 1 base and V by 7 bases; bases with no gene match: 4. CDR3 loop: CASTSGRSYNEQFF. In nucleotides, the CDR3 is TGTGCCAGTACTAGCGGAAGGTCCTACAATGAGCAGTTCTTC.

The chain combines TRBV5-1 with TRBJ1-3, with unresolved D. This CDR3 is built from 16 residues. Germline CDR1 is SGHRS and CDR2 is YFSETQ. The V and J ends lost 3 bases and 0 bases respectively, with 13 bases between them. The CDR3 nucleotides are TGCGCCAGCAGCTCACAACTTCAGGTCTCTGGAAACACCATATATTTT. This sequence encodes CASSSQLQVSGNTIYF. The complete variable domain, with remaining parts taken from reference TRBV5-1 and TRBJ1-3, reads KAGVTQTPRYLIKTRGQQVTLSCSPISGHRSVSWYQQTPGQGLQFLFEYFSETQRNKGNFPGRFSGRQFSNSRSEMNVSTLELGDSALYLCASSSQLQVSGNTIYFGEGSWLTVV.

The chain joins TRBV5-1 to TRBJ2-1; no definite D call. The CDR3 sequence is 14 residues long. Trimming pared 0 bases from V and 10 bases from J, leaving 14 bases between. Germline lookup yields CDR1 SGHRS and CDR2 YFSETQ. The CDR3 here is CASSLEMERPEQFF. For the CDR3, the DNA is TGCGCCAGCAGCTTGGAAATGGAGCGACCCGAGCAGTTCTTC.

The rearrangement links TRBV28 to TRBJ1-2, with D possibly being TRBD1 (6 bases). Trimming took off 7 bases at V and 3 bases at J, with 18 bases between the two ends. Germline V CDR1 and CDR2: MDHEN, SYDVKM. This CDR3 comprises 15 residues. The CDR3 here is CASTHGGRRHYGYTF. The CDR3 DNA reads as TGTGCCAGCACCCATGGGGGCAGGCGCCACTATGGCTACACCTTC.